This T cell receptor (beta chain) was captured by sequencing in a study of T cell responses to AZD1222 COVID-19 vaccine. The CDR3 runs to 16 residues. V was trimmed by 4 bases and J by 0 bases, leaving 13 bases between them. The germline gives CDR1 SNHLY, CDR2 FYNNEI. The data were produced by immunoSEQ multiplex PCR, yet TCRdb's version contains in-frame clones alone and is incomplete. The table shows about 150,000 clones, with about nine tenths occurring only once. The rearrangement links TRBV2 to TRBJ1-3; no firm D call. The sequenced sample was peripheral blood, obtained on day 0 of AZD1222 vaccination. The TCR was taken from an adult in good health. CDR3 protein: CASSVPLSGSGNTIYF. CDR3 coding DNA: TGTGCCAGCAGTGTACCCCTTTCGGGCTCTGGAAACACCATATATTTT.